This T cell receptor (beta chain) is from a study of T cells in Graves' hyperthyroidism and ophthalmopathy. General study results and limits: Ophthalmopathy was told apart from stable hyperthyroidism by a 13 V-J model. In validation, the model predicted ophthalmopathy. These predictions came a median roughly 6.5 months before onset.

Calling Graves' hyperthyroidism stable meant ophthalmopathy did not progress within 18 months. This clonotype was counted between two and nine times. The antigen remains unidentified. Regions amplified from RNA transcripts were the TCR beta CDR3 regions. Using the HTBI primer set, a first-round RT-PCR was run on the TCR CDR3. A single record per CDR3 protein comes from TCRdb applying MiXCR to the multiplex PCR reads. The sample lists about 560,000 distinct CDR3 sequences; 16% were seen once. This receptor was identified in a woman younger than 30 with Graves' hyperthyroidism. Sequenced: blood.

The CDR3 region is CATKEDEGRYNEQFF. The CDR3, as DNA: TGTGCCACTAAGGAGGACGAGGGCCGCTACAATGAGCAGTTCTTC. The chain carries TRBV6-1 and TRBJ2-1; possibly TRBD2 for D (5 bases). Germline CDR1 is MNHNS and CDR2 is SASEGT. Between the trimmed V and J ends, which lost 10 bases and 3 bases, there was a span of 19 bases. This CDR3 has 15 amino acids.